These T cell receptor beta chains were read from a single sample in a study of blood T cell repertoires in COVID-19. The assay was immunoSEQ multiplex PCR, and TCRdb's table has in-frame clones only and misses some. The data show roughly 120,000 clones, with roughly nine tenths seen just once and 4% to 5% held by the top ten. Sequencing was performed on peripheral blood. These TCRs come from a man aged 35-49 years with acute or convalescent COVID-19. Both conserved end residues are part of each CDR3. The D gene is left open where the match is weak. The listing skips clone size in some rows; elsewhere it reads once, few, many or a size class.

CDR3nt: TGTGCCATCAGGGCGAACAGTCAGCATGAGCAGTTCTTC; CDR3aa: CAIRANSQHEQFF; d_gene: .; v_gene: TRBV10-3; abundance: .; j_gene: TRBJ2-1
CDR3nt: TGTGCCAGCAGGCCACAGGGCTCCTATAATTCACCCCTCCACTTT; CDR3aa: CASRPQGSYNSPLHF; d_gene: .; v_gene: TRBV7-9; abundance: .; j_gene: TRBJ1-6
CDR3nt: TGTGCCAGCTCACCCCTCGGACTAGCGGGGGCCTACGAGCAGTACTTC; CDR3aa: CASSPLGLAGAYEQYF; d_gene: TRBD2; v_gene: TRBV18; abundance: .; j_gene: TRBJ2-7
CDR3nt: TGTGCCAGCAGCCAAGATGGGCGGGGGCCGGGGGAGCAGTACTTC; CDR3aa: CASSQDGRGPGEQYF; d_gene: .; v_gene: TRBV3-1/TRBV3-2; abundance: few; j_gene: TRBJ2-7
CDR3nt: TGTGCCAGCAGCAGAACAGGGGGAGATGGCTACACCTTC; CDR3aa: CASSRTGGDGYTF; d_gene: TRBD1; v_gene: TRBV7-9; abundance: .; j_gene: TRBJ1-2
CDR3nt: TGTGCCGCAGGAATTGAGCAGTTCTTC; CDR3aa: CAAGIEQFF; d_gene: .; v_gene: TRBV7-2; abundance: .; j_gene: TRBJ2-1
CDR3nt: TGTGCCAGTACTCAAACAGGGGGAGGTCAGCCCCAGCATTTT; CDR3aa: CASTQTGGGQPQHF; d_gene: TRBD1; v_gene: TRBV19; abundance: .; j_gene: TRBJ1-5
CDR3nt: TGCGCCAGCAAGCCGGGACAGGAGGCAAACACCATATATTTT; CDR3aa: CASKPGQEANTIYF; d_gene: TRBD1; v_gene: TRBV5-1; abundance: .; j_gene: TRBJ1-3
CDR3nt: TGTGCCAGCAGCTTCGGTAGAAACACTGAAGCTTTCTTT; CDR3aa: CASSFGRNTEAFF; d_gene: .; v_gene: TRBV5-8; abundance: .; j_gene: TRBJ1-1
CDR3nt: TGTGCCAGCAGCTTAGTTCGGGGTGGCTACACCTTC; CDR3aa: CASSLVRGGYTF; d_gene: .; v_gene: TRBV7-2; abundance: .; j_gene: TRBJ1-2
CDR3nt: TGTGCCAGCAGCCGATTGGGACAGGAGACCACTGAAGCTTTCTTT; CDR3aa: CASSRLGQETTEAFF; d_gene: TRBD1; v_gene: TRBV14; abundance: many; j_gene: TRBJ1-1
CDR3nt: TGTGCCACCAGTGATTTGCAAACTCACGGGTCAGATACGCAGTATTTT; CDR3aa: CATSDLQTHGSDTQYF; d_gene: .; v_gene: TRBV24-1; abundance: .; j_gene: TRBJ2-3
CDR3nt: TGTGCCAGCAGCCTAGCGGGAGGCCTCGGGAGGGAGCAGTACTTC; CDR3aa: CASSLAGGLGREQYF; d_gene: TRBD2; v_gene: TRBV5-6; abundance: .; j_gene: TRBJ2-7
CDR3nt: TGTGCCTGGAGTCAGGGACTAGCAAGAGAGACCCAGTACTTC; CDR3aa: CAWSQGLARETQYF; d_gene: TRBD2; v_gene: TRBV30; abundance: .; j_gene: TRBJ2-5
CDR3nt: TGTGCCAGCACCCGGACACCAAATAATTCACCCCTCCACTTT; CDR3aa: CASTRTPNNSPLHF; d_gene: .; v_gene: TRBV6-5; abundance: few; j_gene: TRBJ1-6
CDR3nt: TGTGCCAGCAGCTTCCGGACAGTCTCTGGAAACACCATATATTTT; CDR3aa: CASSFRTVSGNTIYF; d_gene: .; v_gene: TRBV25-1; abundance: .; j_gene: TRBJ1-3
CDR3nt: TGTGCTACAGGGACCGAGGGAGATACGCAGTATTTT; CDR3aa: CATGTEGDTQYF; d_gene: .; v_gene: TRBV7-7; abundance: .; j_gene: TRBJ2-3
CDR3nt: TGTGCCAGCAGCTTAGAGGGGACAGGGGATGAAAAACTGTTTTTT; CDR3aa: CASSLEGTGDEKLFF; d_gene: TRBD1; v_gene: TRBV7-8; abundance: once; j_gene: TRBJ1-4
CDR3nt: TGTGCCAGCAGCTTTAGGGCAGGGGGGACCACTGAAGCTTTCTTT; CDR3aa: CASSFRAGGTTEAFF; d_gene: TRBD1; v_gene: TRBV5-6; abundance: few; j_gene: TRBJ1-1
CDR3nt: TGTGCCAGCAGCCAAGGGGGCACGCTCAATGAGCAGTTCTTC; CDR3aa: CASSQGGTLNEQFF; d_gene: TRBD1; v_gene: TRBV7-3; abundance: .; j_gene: TRBJ2-1
CDR3nt: TGTGCCAGCAGCCAAGTCGGGAGGGAGACCCAGTACTTC; CDR3aa: CASSQVGRETQYF; d_gene: TRBD2; v_gene: TRBV14; abundance: .; j_gene: TRBJ2-5
CDR3nt: TGTGCCTGGAGGCAGGGCAACGAGCAGTACTTC; CDR3aa: CAWRQGNEQYF; d_gene: .; v_gene: TRBV30; abundance: .; j_gene: TRBJ2-7
CDR3nt: TGTGCCAGCAGCGTAGAGAGCTCCTATAATTCACCCCTCCACTTT; CDR3aa: CASSVESSYNSPLHF; d_gene: .; v_gene: TRBV9; abundance: .; j_gene: TRBJ1-6
CDR3nt: TGCGCCAGCAGCCAAGAACAACAGAATCGTCAGCCCCAGCATTTT; CDR3aa: CASSQEQQNRQPQHF; d_gene: .; v_gene: TRBV4-1; abundance: .; j_gene: TRBJ1-5
CDR3nt: TGTGCCAGTAGTTCGTACGGGGGGCTGAACTATGGCTACACCTTC; CDR3aa: CASSSYGGLNYGYTF; d_gene: .; v_gene: TRBV19; abundance: .; j_gene: TRBJ1-2
CDR3nt: TGTGCCAGCAGCCAAGAACCCGTCCAGGGAGGGGATCAGCCCCAGCATTTT; CDR3aa: CASSQEPVQGGDQPQHF; d_gene: .; v_gene: TRBV3-1/TRBV3-2; abundance: .; j_gene: TRBJ1-5
CDR3nt: TGTGCCAGCAGCTTAGCTCCGGGGAGCTCCTACAATGAGCAGTTCTTC; CDR3aa: CASSLAPGSSYNEQFF; d_gene: .; v_gene: TRBV7-2; abundance: .; j_gene: TRBJ2-1
CDR3nt: TGTGCCAGCGTGGGCAGGATGGGCATGAACACTGAAGCTTTCTTT; CDR3aa: CASVGRMGMNTEAFF; d_gene: .; v_gene: TRBV6-4; abundance: .; j_gene: TRBJ1-1
CDR3nt: TGTGCCAGCAGCCCCCAGGGGGCTCATTCACCCCTCCACTTT; CDR3aa: CASSPQGAHSPLHF; d_gene: TRBD1; v_gene: TRBV3-1/TRBV3-2; abundance: few; j_gene: TRBJ1-6
CDR3nt: TGTGCCAGCAGTAGTGGCGGGGCTCTGGGCACTGAAGCTTTCTTT; CDR3aa: CASSSGGALGTEAFF; d_gene: .; v_gene: TRBV6-5; abundance: .; j_gene: TRBJ1-1
CDR3nt: TGTGCCAGCTCACCAACCCGGAACTTCGGACAGGGGGCGTTAAAGACTGGGGCCAACGTCCTGACTTTC; CDR3aa: CASSPTRNFGQGALKTGANVLTF; d_gene: TRBD1; v_gene: TRBV18; abundance: .; j_gene: TRBJ2-6
CDR3nt: TGTGCCAGCAACGAGGACAGGGGTTCCAGTTCACCCCTCCACTTT; CDR3aa: CASNEDRGSSSPLHF; d_gene: TRBD1; v_gene: TRBV2; abundance: .; j_gene: TRBJ1-6
CDR3nt: TGTGCCAGCAGCTTGACGGACGGGGGGAATCAGCCCCAGCATTTT; CDR3aa: CASSLTDGGNQPQHF; d_gene: .; v_gene: TRBV11-2; abundance: once; j_gene: TRBJ1-5
CDR3nt: TGCGCCAGCAGCTTGGACAGGACCGCGTTCACTGAAGCTTTCTTT; CDR3aa: CASSLDRTAFTEAFF; d_gene: .; v_gene: TRBV5-1; abundance: .; j_gene: TRBJ1-1
CDR3nt: TGTGCCAGCAGCTTGACAGGGGATGGCAATCAGCCCCAGCATTTT; CDR3aa: CASSLTGDGNQPQHF; d_gene: TRBD1; v_gene: TRBV5-5; abundance: .; j_gene: TRBJ1-5
CDR3nt: TGTGCCAGCAGCTTAGGACAGGGAGGCCAGCCCCAGCATTTT; CDR3aa: CASSLGQGGQPQHF; d_gene: TRBD1; v_gene: TRBV7-2; abundance: .; j_gene: TRBJ1-5
CDR3nt: TGTGCCAGCTCAGTCTCCTACGAGCAGTACTTC; CDR3aa: CASSVSYEQYF; d_gene: .; v_gene: TRBV25-1; abundance: .; j_gene: TRBJ2-7
CDR3nt: TGTGCCAGCAGCGCCGCGGGGGGCCAAAGTAAGACCCAGTACTTC; CDR3aa: CASSAAGGQSKTQYF; d_gene: TRBD2; v_gene: TRBV7-2; abundance: .; j_gene: TRBJ2-5
CDR3nt: TGCGCCAGCAGCTTGGGGCCAGGTTCTGGTTTCTTT; CDR3aa: CASSLGPGSGFF; d_gene: .; v_gene: TRBV5-1; abundance: .; j_gene: TRBJ1-1
CDR3nt: TGTGCCTGGAAGAATTACCCGGGACAGGAAAACTATGGCTACACCTTC; CDR3aa: CAWKNYPGQENYGYTF; d_gene: TRBD1; v_gene: TRBV30; abundance: .; j_gene: TRBJ1-2
CDR3nt: TGTGCCACCAGTGATGGGGGGACAGATACGCAGTATTTT; CDR3aa: CATSDGGTDTQYF; d_gene: .; v_gene: TRBV24-1; abundance: .; j_gene: TRBJ2-3
CDR3nt: TGTGCCAGCAGTTACCTACAGCTACCTGGAAACACCATATATTTT; CDR3aa: CASSYLQLPGNTIYF; d_gene: .; v_gene: TRBV6-2/TRBV6-3; abundance: .; j_gene: TRBJ1-3
CDR3nt: TGTGCCACCAGCAGACCGCCGGCGGCCCACCAGGGTAATACGCAGTATTTT; CDR3aa: CATSRPPAAHQGNTQYF; d_gene: .; v_gene: TRBV15; abundance: .; j_gene: TRBJ2-3
CDR3nt: TGTGCCAGCAGCTTAAATTCTGTAGCAGGGGGCTACACCTTC; CDR3aa: CASSLNSVAGGYTF; d_gene: .; v_gene: TRBV7-9; abundance: .; j_gene: TRBJ1-2
CDR3nt: TGTGCCAGCAGCAAAGCGATTAGGGAGGGGCTTGCCGGGGGGCCCCAGCATTTT; CDR3aa: CASSKAIREGLAGGPQHF; d_gene: .; v_gene: TRBV21-1; abundance: few; j_gene: TRBJ1-5
CDR3nt: TGTGCCAGCAGCTTGGTTGTAATGAACACTGAAGCTTTCTTT; CDR3aa: CASSLVVMNTEAFF; d_gene: .; v_gene: TRBV5-5; abundance: .; j_gene: TRBJ1-1
CDR3nt: TGTGCCAGCAGCCGATCAGTGGACACTGAAGCTTTCTTT; CDR3aa: CASSRSVDTEAFF; d_gene: .; v_gene: TRBV4-2; abundance: .; j_gene: TRBJ1-1
CDR3nt: TGCGCCAGTGGCCGCCTAGCGGGAGGGATCGCGAACACCGGGGAGCTGTTTTTT; CDR3aa: CASGRLAGGIANTGELFF; d_gene: TRBD2; v_gene: TRBV5-1; abundance: .; j_gene: TRBJ2-2
CDR3nt: TGTGCCAGCAGCTTAGAATTTCCTTCGGACACTGAAGCTTTCTTT; CDR3aa: CASSLEFPSDTEAFF; d_gene: .; v_gene: TRBV7-9; abundance: .; j_gene: TRBJ1-1
CDR3nt: TGTGCCAGCAGCTCGCAGGACAGGGTCTCTGGAAACACCATATATTTT; CDR3aa: CASSSQDRVSGNTIYF; d_gene: TRBD1; v_gene: TRBV5-6; abundance: .; j_gene: TRBJ1-3
CDR3nt: TGCGCCAGCAGCCCGGGGTCGGAAACGGAGACCCAGTACTTC; CDR3aa: CASSPGSETETQYF; d_gene: .; v_gene: TRBV5-1; abundance: .; j_gene: TRBJ2-5
CDR3nt: TGTGCCACCAGCGCAGGGGGCCCAGGGAGAAAACTGTTTTTT; CDR3aa: CATSAGGPGRKLFF; d_gene: TRBD1; v_gene: TRBV15; abundance: .; j_gene: TRBJ1-4
CDR3nt: TGTGCCAGCTCACCGGCCGGAGTATCAGAGACCCAGTACTTC; CDR3aa: CASSPAGVSETQYF; d_gene: .; v_gene: TRBV18; abundance: .; j_gene: TRBJ2-5
CDR3nt: TGTGCCAGCAGCCTTCGTACCGCTACTAGCACGGGCACAGATACGCAGTATTTT; CDR3aa: CASSLRTATSTGTDTQYF; d_gene: .; v_gene: TRBV4-2; abundance: once; j_gene: TRBJ2-3